Listed here are 2 T cell receptor beta chains from one sample, sequenced in a study of CD8+ T cells in alopecia areata. RNA extraction and reverse transcription yielded cDNA as sequencing template. TCRdb's table, derived via immunoSEQ multiplex PCR, lists solely in-frame clones and lacks some. The table shows 150,000 to 200,000 clones, with roughly 60% occurring only once. The sample's treatment: oral pan-JAK inhibitor, 5-10 mg twice daily. Here the sequenced sample was CD4+ T cells sorted from blood, taken at week 24, from a patient treated with tofacitinib. These receptors were obtained from a human donor with alopecia areata.

The J gene is TRBJ2-3, the V gene TRBV30; tentatively, D is TRBD1 or TRBD2 (5 bases each). In germline, CDR1 is GTSNPN, CDR2 SVGIG (reference sequence). This CDR3 is built from 13 residues. Between the trimmed V and J ends, which lost 0 bases and 4 bases, there was a span of 8 bases. The CDR3 nucleotides are TGTGCCTGGAGTGTTCGGGGACCAGATACGCAGTATTTT. Its translation is CAWSVRGPDTQYF.

In its sample, this clone was seen once. This sequence joins TRBV5-6 and TRBJ1-1; a weak D match, TRBD1 (6 bases). This CDR3 is built from 13 residues. With 5 bases removed from V and 7 bases from J, the gap between germline ends came to 15 bases. Germline V gene data show CDR1 as SGHDT and CDR2 as YYEEEE. The CDR3 reads CASSFQDSFEAFF. As DNA, the CDR3 is TGTGCCAGCAGTTTCCAGGACAGCTTTGAAGCTTTCTTT.